This TCR beta chain came from a study of T-cell memory formation after mild COVID-19. Study overall: Each donor largely had its own TCR clusters. Study-wide results and limits: Contracting clones localized mainly to CM and EM when CD4+ and mainly to EMRA when CD8+.

Points on this clonotype: No antigen is known for it.

MiXCR was run by TCRdb on the 5' RACE reads, yielding one entry per CDR3 protein. Of about 200,000 distinct CDR3 sequences in the sample, around 19% were seen once. This CDR3 is 16 amino acids long. The trim removed 10 bases at V and 7 bases at J, leaving 19 bases unmatched. Germline CDR1 reads MNHEY; CDR2 reads SVGAGI. The receptor was derived from an adult woman who had mild COVID-19 (a few samples of this study predate the infection). Cell type and time point are not known. Material: PBMCs or a T cell subset sorted from them (not recorded which). The J gene is TRBJ2-1, the V gene TRBV6-5; 7 nucleotides align to TRBD2. This CDR3 reads CATQVMAGVRGNEQFF. The CDR3 DNA reads as TGTGCCACACAGGTTATGGCGGGAGTTCGAGGGAATGAGCAGTTCTTC.